A single sample gave rise to the 19 T cell receptor beta chains below, sequenced in a study of T cell repertoires in cytomegalovirus infection. TCRdb re-called the reads through MiXCR, storing one row per CDR3 protein. Of about 490,000 distinct CDR3 sequences listed, 15% to 20% are singletons. What was sequenced was CD8+ T cells from PBMCs. The receptors shown here come from a human donor in good health (CMV status not recorded). Some clones in this sample may be carry-over from other donors' samples.

The V call is TRBV7-3, the J call TRBJ2-1; D might be TRBD1 or TRBD2, each matching 5 bases. Between the trimmed V and J ends, which lost 5 bases and 2 bases, there was a span of 16 bases. The germline gives CDR1 SGHTA, CDR2 FQGTGA. The CDR3 is made up of 16 amino acids. CDR3 DNA: TGTGCCAGCAGCCCCACGGGACGGCGCCCCTACAATGAGCAGTTCTTC. Translating it yields CASSPTGRRPYNEQFF.

This clonotype was seen at least ten times. The chain joins TRBV7-8 to TRBJ1-3; 9 nucleotides match TRBD1. The V gene's germline CDR1 is SGHVS and CDR2 FQNEAQ. CDR3 size: 17 residues. J gave up 4 bases and V 4 bases, and 11 bases lay outside the gene matches. CDR3: CASSYRDRVRSGNTIYF. The CDR3 DNA reads TGTGCCAGCAGCTACCGGGACAGGGTGCGCTCAGGAAACACCATATATTTT. Using reference TRBV7-8 and TRBJ1-3 for the parts outside the CDR3, the full variable domain is GAGVSQSPRYKVAKRGQDVALRCDPISGHVSLFWYQQALGQGPEFLTYFQNEAQLDKSGLPSDRFFAERPEGSVSTLKIQRTQQEDSAVYLCASSYRDRVRSGNTIYFGEGSWLTVV.

The chain combines TRBV20-1 with TRBJ2-5; 8 bases agree with TRBD2. The CDR3 spans 13 residues. Germline assignment: CDR1 DFQATT and CDR2 SNEGSKA (reference sequence). Trimming took 3 bases from V and 1 from J; bases not matched to a gene: 1. The DNA of the CDR3 is TGCAGTGCTAGCGGGAGGGCCCAAGAGACCCAGTACTTC. It codes for CSASGRAQETQYF.

The chain combines TRBV30 with TRBJ2-2, with a possible D match to TRBD1 (5 bases). The germline CDR1 and CDR2 sequences are GTSNPN and SVGIG (reference sequence). V was clipped by 3 bases and J by 4 bases, with 12 bases between them. The length of the CDR3 is 14 residues. Written as DNA, the CDR3 is TGTGCCTGGAGAAAGGGGCTAGGCACCGGGGAGCTGTTTTTT. Translated: CAWRKGLGTGELFF.

The sample holds a few counts of this clonotype. V and J are TRBV20-1 and TRBJ2-3, with 7 bases matching TRBD1. The CDR3 consists of 13 residues. The J segment lost 3 bases and the V segment lost 6 bases, leaving 6 bases of the junction unmatched. The germline CDR1 and CDR2 sequences are DFQATT and SNEGSKA (reference sequence). The CDR3 loop reads CSARDSETDTQYF. CDR3 nucleotides: TGCAGTGCAAGGGACAGCGAAACAGATACGCAGTATTTT.

This clonotype appeared once. The rearrangement links TRBV20-1 to TRBJ2-7; no clear D. CDR1 DFQATT and CDR2 SNEGSKA come from the germline V gene (reference sequence). The CDR3 length is 13 residues. Trimming removed 1 base at V and 2 bases at J, with 9 bases between. The CDR3 is CSARVPDPYEQYF. The CDR3 bases are TGCAGTGCTAGAGTCCCAGACCCCTACGAGCAGTACTTC.

The sample holds a few counts of this clonotype. A much larger clone differs by one base, so this may be a read error. The chain recombines TRBV7-4 with TRBJ1-5; D uncertain. Germline V gene data show CDR1 as SGHVT and CDR2 as SQSDAQ. The length of the CDR3 is 14 residues. As DNA, the CDR3 is TGTGCCAGCAGCCCCCCGGGTGGCAATCAGCACCAGCATTTT. It codes for CASSPPGGNQHQHF. Filled out from reference TRBV7-4 and TRBJ1-5, the complete variable domain reads GAGVSQSPRYKVAKRGRDVALRCDSISGHVTLYWYRQTLGQGSEVLTYSQSDAQRDKSGRPSGRFSAERPERSVSTLKIQRTEQGDSAVYLCASSPPGGNQHQHFGDGTRLSIL.

This clonotype was seen a handful of times. A read error may produce the germline difference seen at one junction end. The chain has TRBV19 and TRBJ2-7; D remains unclear. This CDR3 contains 8 residues. Looked up from germline, CDR1 is LNHDA and CDR2 is SQIVND (reference sequence). CDR3 nucleotide sequence: TGTGCCAGTAATCTCAGGAACTTC. Its protein product is CASNLRNF. Full variable domain (rest looked up from reference TRBV19 and TRBJ2-7): DGGITQSPKYLFRKEGQNVTLSCEQNLNHDAMYWYRQDPGQGLRLIYYSQIVNDFQKGDIAEGYSVSREKKESFPLTVTSAQKNPTAFYLCASNLRNFGPGTRLTVT.

At least ten counts were recorded for this clonotype. The rearrangement joins TRBV27 to TRBJ2-7; TRBD1 might be the D (5 bases). CDR1 and CDR2 (germline): MNHEY, SMNVEV (reference sequence). This CDR3 has 16 amino acids. Deletions cut 3 bases from V and 0 bases from J, with 15 bases between. The DNA for the CDR3 is TGTGCCAGCAGTTTCTCCCAGGGCGGACGCTCCTACGAGCAGTACTTC. Residues: CASSFSQGGRSYEQYF.

The chain is built from TRBV20-1 and TRBJ2-2; weak D call: TRBD2 (5 bases). The germline gives CDR1 DFQATT, CDR2 SNEGSKA (reference sequence). Trimming removed 4 bases at V and 5 bases at J, with 8 bases between. CDR3 length: 12 residues. CDR3 sequence: CSAKEVTGELFF. CDR3 nucleotides: TGCAGTGCTAAGGAGGTTACCGGGGAGCTGTTTTTT.

The genes are TRBV19 and TRBJ2-7; 8 nucleotides match TRBD2. The CDR3 runs to 17 residues. V lost 5 bases and J lost 0; bases outside the gene matches: 12. Per the germline V gene, CDR1 is LNHDA and CDR2 is SQIVND (reference sequence). The CDR3 coding sequence is TGTGCCAGTAGTCCCCGGGTCGAGCGGGGGTTCTCCTACGAGCAGTACTTC. Translated, it gives CASSPRVERGFSYEQYF.

The chain links TRBV9 to TRBJ2-1, with 11 bases that match TRBD2. CDR3 size: 14 residues. Germline V lookup: CDR1 SGDLS, CDR2 YYNGEE. Losses at the gene ends were 2 bases for V and 9 bases for J; bases not matched to a gene: 4. In DNA form, the CDR3 reads TGTGCCAGCAGCGTTAGCGGGAGGGCGAGTGAGCAGTTCTTC. This sequence encodes CASSVSGRASEQFF.

The V gene is TRBV6-4, the J gene TRBJ2-2; D is tentatively TRBD1 or TRBD2 (5 bases each). Germline V gives CDR1 MRHNA, CDR2 SNTAGT. Trimming removed 0 bases at V and 3 bases at J, with 5 bases between. The CDR3 length is 14 residues. The CDR3 region is CASSDSGDTGELFF. The DNA for the CDR3 is TGTGCCAGCAGTGACTCGGGGGACACCGGGGAGCTGTTTTTT.

The rearrangement links TRBV18 to TRBJ2-3; perhaps TRBD1 as D (6 bases). Germline-derived CDR1 and CDR2 are KGHSH and LQKENI. The CDR3 consists of 18 residues. Trimming left V 4 bases short and J 4 bases short, with 24 bases between. CDR3 nucleotides: TGTGCCAGCTCACGTAGGGGTGACAGGTCCAGACCTGCAGATACGCAGTATTTT. This sequence encodes CASSRRGDRSRPADTQYF.

This clonotype came up many times. The rearrangement joins TRBV19 to TRBJ2-7, with 7 bases identical to TRBD2. The V gene's germline CDR1 is LNHDA and CDR2 SQIVND (reference sequence). This CDR3 spans 14 amino acids. J lost 0 bases, V lost 9 bases, and 8 bases had no gene match. CDR3 in DNA: TGTGCCAGCAGCCCCGGGACTAACTCCTACGAGCAGTACTTC. Its protein product is CASSPGTNSYEQYF.

V gene TRBV6-5 combines with J gene TRBJ1-4; 7 bases line up with TRBD1. With V trimmed by 5 bases and J by 0 bases, 9 bases remained unmatched. Looked up from germline, CDR1 is MNHEY and CDR2 is SVGAGI. The CDR3 has 17 amino acids. CDR3 region: CASSLAGTASTNEKLFF. The CDR3 nucleotides read TGTGCCAGCAGTCTAGCCGGGACAGCTTCAACTAATGAAAAACTGTTTTTT.

The sample holds many counts of this clonotype. The chain links TRBV7-3 to TRBJ2-3; D is tentatively TRBD1 or TRBD2 (6 bases each). Germline CDR1 is SGHTA and CDR2 is FQGTGA. Trimming took 6 bases from V and 10 from J, leaving 23 bases between them. This CDR3 comprises 15 residues. CDR3 sequence reads: CASRLDTGGPGAQYF. The DNA for the CDR3 is TGTGCCAGCAGACTCGACACCGGGGGCCCTGGGGCGCAGTATTTT.

As for this clonotype: A read error may account for a junction end that differs from germline. The V and J genes are TRBV19 and TRBJ2-2, with 8 bases aligning to TRBD2. This CDR3 region has 16 residues. From germline, CDR1 is LNHDA and CDR2 SQIVND (reference sequence). The CDR3 here is CASSIPRLASTVELFF. CDR3 nucleotides: TGTGCCAGTAGTATCCCTCGACTAGCGAGCACCGTGGAGCTGTTTTTT.

This clonotype was seen many times. J is TRBJ2-3 and V is TRBV11-2, with D uncertain. With 3 bases removed from V and 0 bases from J, the gap between germline ends came to 4 bases. CDR1 and CDR2 (germline): SGHAT, FQNNGV. CDR3 length: 13 amino acids. The CDR3 coding sequence is TGTGCCAGCAGCTTCGCTAGCACAGATACGCAGTATTTT. Translating gives CASSFASTDTQYF.